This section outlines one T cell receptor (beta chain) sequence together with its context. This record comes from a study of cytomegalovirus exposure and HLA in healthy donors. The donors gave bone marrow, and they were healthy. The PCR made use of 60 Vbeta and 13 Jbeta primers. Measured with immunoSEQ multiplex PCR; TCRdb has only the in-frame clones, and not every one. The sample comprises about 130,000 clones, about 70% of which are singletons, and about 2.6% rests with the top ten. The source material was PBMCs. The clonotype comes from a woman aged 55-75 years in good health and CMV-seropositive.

CDR3 nucleotide sequence: TGTGCCAGTAGTATTGGGGGGATCCCTCAAGAGACCCAGTACTTC. It translates to CASSIGGIPQETQYF. The V gene is TRBV19, the J gene TRBJ2-5, with TRBD2 as a possible D gene (6 bases). Trimming shortened V by 3 bases and J by 2 bases, and 13 bases separated the two germline ends. Germline loops: CDR1 LNHDA, CDR2 SQIVND (reference sequence). There are 15 residues in the CDR3.